This T cell receptor beta chain was recorded in a study of T cell responses to AZD1222 COVID-19 vaccine. Study-level findings and limits: White British people made up most donors, females outnumbered males, and clonal diversity was possibly underestimated. Only a handful of AZD1222 recipients, roughly 6 in all, had baseline seropositivity.

Libraries were prepared by immunoSEQ multiplex PCR; TCRdb keeps only in-frame clonotypes and omits some of them. The table has about 120,000 clones, over 75% seen once. In the case of this clone: Its matching antigen is unknown.

Trimming pared 0 bases from V and 8 bases from J, leaving 12 bases between. The length of the CDR3 is 15 residues. The germline gives CDR1 SGDLS, CDR2 YYNGEE. This chain joins TRBV9 and TRBJ1-6; D gene unclear. Sample: peripheral blood, taken on day 0 of AZD1222 vaccination. This TCR was sampled from an adult in good health. This CDR3 is CASSVEEGLDSPLHF. CDR3 in DNA: TGTGCCAGCAGCGTAGAGGAGGGTTTGGATTCACCCCTCCACTTT.